This T cell receptor (beta chain) was captured by sequencing in a study of CD8 T cells in ankylosing spondylitis (dated by TCRdb to about 2017). As for the study more broadly: T cell receptor beta repertoires were profiled in healthy donors and ankylosing spondylitis patients so that disease-linked TCR variants could be found. The whole study cohort included 85 to 120 healthy donors and 25 ankylosing spondylitis patients. Peripheral blood was sampled, and synovial fluid was also collected from ankylosing spondylitis patients. Overall study results and their limits: The disease-linked clones were reported as significantly enriched in matched synovial fluid samples from ankylosing spondylitis patients. Blood from ankylosing spondylitis patients appeared to be characterized by a TCR beta motif made up of several highly homologous amino acid variants. Some TCR beta motif variants had previously been reported in synovial fluid and blood of reactive arthritis patients, which suggested common disease-initiation mechanisms. In peripheral blood, the disease-linked clones were found at relatively low frequencies and had a CD8+ phenotype.

This clonotype appeared many times. The specificity of this receptor is unknown. Base qualities are not at hand, and no much larger clone is one base apart. Taken from the germline V gene, the CDR1 and CDR2 loops are SGHRS and YFSETQ. Trimming at the junction amounts to 0 bases on V and 4 bases on J, and the germline ends lie 7 bases apart. The CDR3 measures 13 amino acids from cysteine to phenylalanine. Only the CDR3 region is kept as DNA, spanning 39 bases read in frame from base 1. The instrument given in TCRdb is Illumina HiSeq 2500. Quantitative 5'-RACE with molecular barcodes was used to prepare TCR beta libraries. The source study handled its data this way. A new computational method based on a probabilistic model of VDJ rearrangement was used to identify disease-linked TCR variants. TCRdb trimmed public reads at Q25 via fastp, called clones via MiXCR and kept in-frame beta chains. CDR3 protein sequences are deduplicated, and each keeps its most common genes and DNA. TCRdb assigned the V and J calls; the authors' analysis was not used. The sample profile shows 130,000 to 150,000 distinct CDR3 sequences; roughly 7.7% of them were found once. The biggest ten clones account for 6% to 9.5% of the sample.

For each ankylosing spondylitis patient, the synovial fluid sample was matched to a blood sample from that same patient. The source of this sequence is a male donor with ankylosing spondylitis. The chain was built from TRBV5-1 and TRBJ1-2, with no confident D gene call. Sequenced sample: synovial fluid, either unsorted or a sorted T cell fraction (not recorded which). In nucleotides, the sequence is TGCGCCAGCAGCTTGGACCAGCTCTATGGCTACACCTTC. Its amino acids are CASSLDQLYGYTF.